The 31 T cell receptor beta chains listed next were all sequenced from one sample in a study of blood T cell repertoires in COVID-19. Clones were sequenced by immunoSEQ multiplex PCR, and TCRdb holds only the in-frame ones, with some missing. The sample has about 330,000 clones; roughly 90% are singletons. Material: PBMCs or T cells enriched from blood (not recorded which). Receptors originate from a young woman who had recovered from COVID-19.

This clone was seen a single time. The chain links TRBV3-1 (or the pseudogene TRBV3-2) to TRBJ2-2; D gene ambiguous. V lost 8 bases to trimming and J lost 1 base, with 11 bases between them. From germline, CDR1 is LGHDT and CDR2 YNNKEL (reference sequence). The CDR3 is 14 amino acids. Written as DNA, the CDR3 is TGTGCCAGCTCCCCCGACTGGAACACCGGGGAGCTGTTTTTT. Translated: CASSPDWNTGELFF.

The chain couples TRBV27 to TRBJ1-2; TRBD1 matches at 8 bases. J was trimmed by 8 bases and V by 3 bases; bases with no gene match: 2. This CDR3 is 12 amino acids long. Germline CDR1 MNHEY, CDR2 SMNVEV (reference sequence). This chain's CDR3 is CASSLTGDGYTF. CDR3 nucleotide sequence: TGTGCCAGCAGTTTGACAGGGGACGGCTACACCTTC.

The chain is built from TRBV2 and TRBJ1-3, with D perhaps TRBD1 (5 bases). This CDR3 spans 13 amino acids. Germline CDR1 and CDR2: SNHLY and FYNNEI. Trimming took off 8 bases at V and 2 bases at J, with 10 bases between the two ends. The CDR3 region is CASGDRTGNTIYF. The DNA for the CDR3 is TGTGCCAGCGGAGACAGAACTGGAAACACCATATATTTT.

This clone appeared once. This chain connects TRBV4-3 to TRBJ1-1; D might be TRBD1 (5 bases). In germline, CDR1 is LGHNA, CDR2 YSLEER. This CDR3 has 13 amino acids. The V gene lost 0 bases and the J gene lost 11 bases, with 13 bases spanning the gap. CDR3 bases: TGCGCCAGCAGCCAAGATCCAGGGTATGGGGCTTTCTTT. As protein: CASSQDPGYGAFF.

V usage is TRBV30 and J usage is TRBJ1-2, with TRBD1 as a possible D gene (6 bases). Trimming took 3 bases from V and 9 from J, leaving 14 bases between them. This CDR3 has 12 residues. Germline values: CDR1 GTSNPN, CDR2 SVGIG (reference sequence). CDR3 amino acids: CAWSDPGQSYTF. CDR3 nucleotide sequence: TGTGCCTGGAGCGACCCGGGACAAAGCTACACCTTC.

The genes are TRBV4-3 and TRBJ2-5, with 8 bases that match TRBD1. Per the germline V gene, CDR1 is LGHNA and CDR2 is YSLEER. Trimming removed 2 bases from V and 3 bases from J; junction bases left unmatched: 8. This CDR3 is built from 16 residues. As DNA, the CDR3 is TGCGCCAGCAGCCAATATACAGGGGGAATTGAAGAGACCCAGTACTTC. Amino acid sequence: CASSQYTGGIEETQYF.

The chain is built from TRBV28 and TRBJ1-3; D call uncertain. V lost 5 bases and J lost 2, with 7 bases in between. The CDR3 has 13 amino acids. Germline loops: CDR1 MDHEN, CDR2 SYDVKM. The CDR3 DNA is TGTGCCAGCAGTAGTAGCACTGGAAACACCATATATTTT. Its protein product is CASSSSTGNTIYF.

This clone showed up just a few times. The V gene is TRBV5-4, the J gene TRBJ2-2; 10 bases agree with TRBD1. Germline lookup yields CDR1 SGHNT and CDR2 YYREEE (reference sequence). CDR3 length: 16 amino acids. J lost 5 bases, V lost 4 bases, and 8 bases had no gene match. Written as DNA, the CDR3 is TGTGCCAGCAGCCTGGGACAGGGGACACGGACCGGGGAGCTGTTTTTT. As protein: CASSLGQGTRTGELFF.

The DNA for the CDR3 is TGTGCCAGCAGCCCCTTCCCTGGGGAGTATGAGCAGTTCTTC. Protein sequence: CASSPFPGEYEQFF. The V gene is TRBV7-3, the J gene TRBJ2-1; the D gene is possibly TRBD2 (5 bases). Between the trimmed V and J ends, which lost 5 bases and 8 bases, there was a span of 16 bases. Germline CDR1 is SGHTA and CDR2 is FQGTGA. The CDR3 totals 14 residues.

CDR3 protein: CASSPLALGTSYNEQFF. For the CDR3, the DNA is TGTGCCAGCAGCCCGCTGGCTTTAGGGACTAGCTACAATGAGCAGTTCTTC. This sequence joins TRBV5-4 and TRBJ2-1; 8 nucleotides align to TRBD2. V shed 4 bases, J shed 3 bases, and the junction held 12 bases outside the gene matches. Germline V gene lookup returns CDR1 SGHNT and CDR2 YYREEE (reference sequence). The CDR3 sequence is 17 residues long.

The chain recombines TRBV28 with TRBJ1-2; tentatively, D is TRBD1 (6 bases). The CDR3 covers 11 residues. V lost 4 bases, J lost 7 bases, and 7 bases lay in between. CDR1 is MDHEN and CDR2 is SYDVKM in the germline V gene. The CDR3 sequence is CASSSRGGYTF. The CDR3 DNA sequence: TGTGCCAGCAGTTCCAGGGGTGGCTACACCTTC.

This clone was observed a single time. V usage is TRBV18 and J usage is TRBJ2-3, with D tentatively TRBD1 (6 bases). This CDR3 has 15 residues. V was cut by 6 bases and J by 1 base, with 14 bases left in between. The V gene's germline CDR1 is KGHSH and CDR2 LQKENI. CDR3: CASSRGQSGTDTQYF. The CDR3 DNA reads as TGTGCCAGCTCGAGAGGACAGTCTGGCACAGATACGCAGTATTTT.

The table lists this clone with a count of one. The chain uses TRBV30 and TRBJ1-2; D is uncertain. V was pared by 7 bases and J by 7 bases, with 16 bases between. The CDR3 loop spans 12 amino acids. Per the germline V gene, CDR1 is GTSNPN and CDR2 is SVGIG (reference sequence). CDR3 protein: CASGRPSGGYTF. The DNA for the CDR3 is TGTGCCTCCGGGAGGCCGTCTGGTGGCTACACCTTC. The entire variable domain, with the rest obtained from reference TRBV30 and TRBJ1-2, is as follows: SQTIHQWPATLVQPVGSPLSLECTVEGTSNPNLYWYRQAAGRGLQLLFYSVGIGQISSEVPQNLSASRPQDRQFILSSKKLLLSDSGFYLCASGRPSGGYTFGSGTRLTVV.

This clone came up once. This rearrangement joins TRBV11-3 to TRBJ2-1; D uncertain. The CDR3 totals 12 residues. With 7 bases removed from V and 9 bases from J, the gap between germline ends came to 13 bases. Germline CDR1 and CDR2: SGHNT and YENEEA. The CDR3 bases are TGTGCCAGCACCGAGGTAGGCCGTGAGCAGTTCTTC. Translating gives CASTEVGREQFF. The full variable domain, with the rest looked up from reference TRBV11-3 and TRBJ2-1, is EAGVVQSPRYKIIEKKQPVAFWCNPISGHNTLYWYLQNLGQGPELLIRYENEEAVDDSQLPKDRFSAERLKGVDSTLKIQPAELGDSAVYLCASTEVGREQFFGPGTRLTVL.

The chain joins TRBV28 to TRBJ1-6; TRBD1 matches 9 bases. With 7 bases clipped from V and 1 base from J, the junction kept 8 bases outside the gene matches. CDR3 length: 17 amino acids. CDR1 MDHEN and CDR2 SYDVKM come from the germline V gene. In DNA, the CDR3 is TGTGCCAGCATAACAGGGGGCTCTGGTTCCTATAATTCACCCCTCCACTTT. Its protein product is CASITGGSGSYNSPLHF.

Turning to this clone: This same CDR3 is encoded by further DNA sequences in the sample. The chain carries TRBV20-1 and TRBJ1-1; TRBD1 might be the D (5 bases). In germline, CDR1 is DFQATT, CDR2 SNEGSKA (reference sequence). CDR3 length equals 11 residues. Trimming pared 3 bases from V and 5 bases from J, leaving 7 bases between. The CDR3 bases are TGCAGTGCTAGTCGGGGGACTGAAGCTTTCTTT. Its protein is CSASRGTEAFF.

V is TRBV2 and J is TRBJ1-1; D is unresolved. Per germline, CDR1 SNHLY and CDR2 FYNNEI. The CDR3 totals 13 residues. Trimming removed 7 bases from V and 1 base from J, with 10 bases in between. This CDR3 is CASTVEGNTEAFF. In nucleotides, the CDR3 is TGTGCCAGCACGGTGGAGGGGAACACTGAAGCTTTCTTT.

CDR3 protein: CASSFRHPGETQYF. The CDR3 nucleotides read TGTGCCAGCAGCTTCAGACACCCGGGGGAGACCCAGTACTTC. The rearrangement links TRBV11-3 to TRBJ2-5, with a weak D call TRBD2 (5 bases). CDR1 is SGHNT and CDR2 is YENEEA in the germline V gene. There are 14 residues in the CDR3. The germline V and J ends were trimmed by 3 bases and 5 bases, with 13 bases remaining between them. The entire variable domain, with the rest obtained from reference TRBV11-3 and TRBJ2-5, is as follows: EAGVVQSPRYKIIEKKQPVAFWCNPISGHNTLYWYLQNLGQGPELLIRYENEEAVDDSQLPKDRFSAERLKGVDSTLKIQPAELGDSAVYLCASSFRHPGETQYFGPGTRLLVL.

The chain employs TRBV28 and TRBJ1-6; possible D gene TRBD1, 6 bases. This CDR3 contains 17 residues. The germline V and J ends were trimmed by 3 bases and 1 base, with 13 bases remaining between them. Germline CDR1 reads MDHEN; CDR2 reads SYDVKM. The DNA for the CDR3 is TGTGCCAGCAGTTTGATACAGGGCCCTTCCTATAATTCACCCCTCCACTTT. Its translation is CASSLIQGPSYNSPLHF.

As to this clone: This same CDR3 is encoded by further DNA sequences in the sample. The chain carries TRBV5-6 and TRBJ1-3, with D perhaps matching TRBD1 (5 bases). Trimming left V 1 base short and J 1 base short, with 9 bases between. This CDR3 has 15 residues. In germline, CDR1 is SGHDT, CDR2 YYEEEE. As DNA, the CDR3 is TGTGCCAGCAGCTTGCGTGGGGGGTCTGGAAACACCATATATTTT. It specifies CASSLRGGSGNTIYF.

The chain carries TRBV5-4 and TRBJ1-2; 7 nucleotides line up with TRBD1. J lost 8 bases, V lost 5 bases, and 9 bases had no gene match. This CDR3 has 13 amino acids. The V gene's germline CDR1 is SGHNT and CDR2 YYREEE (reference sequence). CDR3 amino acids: CASSSDRASGYTF. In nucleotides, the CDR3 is TGTGCCAGCAGTTCAGACAGGGCTTCCGGCTACACCTTC.

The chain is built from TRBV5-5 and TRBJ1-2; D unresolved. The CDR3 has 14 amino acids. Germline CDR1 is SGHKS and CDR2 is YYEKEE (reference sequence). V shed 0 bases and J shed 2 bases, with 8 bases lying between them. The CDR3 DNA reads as TGTGCCAGCAGCTTGGAACTTACCAACTATGGCTACACCTTC. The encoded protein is CASSLELTNYGYTF.

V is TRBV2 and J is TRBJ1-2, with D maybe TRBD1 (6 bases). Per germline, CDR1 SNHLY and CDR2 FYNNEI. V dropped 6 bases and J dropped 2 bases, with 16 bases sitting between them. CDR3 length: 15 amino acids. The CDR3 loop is CASRAVGQSNYGYTF. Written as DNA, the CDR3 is TGTGCCAGCAGAGCGGTTGGACAGTCCAACTATGGCTACACCTTC.

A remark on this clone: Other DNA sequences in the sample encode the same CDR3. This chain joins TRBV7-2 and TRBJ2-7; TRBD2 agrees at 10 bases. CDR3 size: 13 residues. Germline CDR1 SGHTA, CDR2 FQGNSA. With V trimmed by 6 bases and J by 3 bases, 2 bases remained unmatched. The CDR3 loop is CASSRTSGYEQYF. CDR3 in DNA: TGTGCCAGCAGTAGGACTAGCGGCTACGAGCAGTACTTC.

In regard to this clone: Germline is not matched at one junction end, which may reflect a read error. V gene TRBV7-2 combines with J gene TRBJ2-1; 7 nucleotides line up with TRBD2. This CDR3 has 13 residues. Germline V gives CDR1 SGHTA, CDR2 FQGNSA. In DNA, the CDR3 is TGTGCCAGCAGATTAGCAGCGGGACGGCGGCAGTTCTTC. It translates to CASRLAAGRRQFF.

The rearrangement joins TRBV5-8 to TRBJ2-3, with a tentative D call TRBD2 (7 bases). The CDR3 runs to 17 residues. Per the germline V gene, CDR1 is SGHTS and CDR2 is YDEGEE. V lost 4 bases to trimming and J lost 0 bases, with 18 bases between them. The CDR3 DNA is TGTGCCAGCAGCACCAAGGAGGGGGGGCTAAGCACAGATACGCAGTATTTT. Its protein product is CASSTKEGGLSTDTQYF.

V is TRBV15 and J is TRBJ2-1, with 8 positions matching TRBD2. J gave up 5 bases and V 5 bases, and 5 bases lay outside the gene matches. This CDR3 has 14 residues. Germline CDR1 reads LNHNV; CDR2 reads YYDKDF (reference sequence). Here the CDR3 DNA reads TGTGCCACCAGCGGACTAGCCCGACACAATGAGCAGTTCTTC. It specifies CATSGLARHNEQFF. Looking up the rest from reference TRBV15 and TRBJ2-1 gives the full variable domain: DAMVIQNPRYQVTQFGKPVTLSCSQTLNHNVMYWYQQKSSQAPKLLFHYYDKDFNNEADTPDNFQSRRPNTSFCFLDIRSPGLGDTAMYLCATSGLARHNEQFFGPGTRLTVL.

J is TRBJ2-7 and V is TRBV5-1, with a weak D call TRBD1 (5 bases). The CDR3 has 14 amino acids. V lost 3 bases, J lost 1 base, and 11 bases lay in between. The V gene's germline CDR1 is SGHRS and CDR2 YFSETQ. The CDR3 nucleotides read TGCGCCAGCAGCTCGCCGACAGATTCCTACGAGCAGTACTTC. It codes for CASSSPTDSYEQYF.

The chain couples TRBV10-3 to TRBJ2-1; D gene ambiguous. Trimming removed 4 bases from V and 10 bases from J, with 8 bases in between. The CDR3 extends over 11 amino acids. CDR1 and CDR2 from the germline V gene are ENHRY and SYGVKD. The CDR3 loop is CAISGAGEQFF. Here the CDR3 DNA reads TGTGCCATCAGTGGGGCAGGAGAGCAGTTCTTC.

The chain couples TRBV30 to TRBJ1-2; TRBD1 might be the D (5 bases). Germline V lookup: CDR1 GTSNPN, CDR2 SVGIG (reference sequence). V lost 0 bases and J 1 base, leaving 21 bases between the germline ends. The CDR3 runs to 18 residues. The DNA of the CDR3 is TGTGCCTGGAGTGTACTGCAGGGTCCAGCCATTCGTAACTATGGCTACACCTTC. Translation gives CAWSVLQGPAIRNYGYTF. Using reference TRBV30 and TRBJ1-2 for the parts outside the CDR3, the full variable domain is SQTIHQWPATLVQPVGSPLSLECTVEGTSNPNLYWYRQAAGRGLQLLFYSVGIGQISSEVPQNLSASRPQDRQFILSSKKLLLSDSGFYLCAWSVLQGPAIRNYGYTFGSGTRLTVV.

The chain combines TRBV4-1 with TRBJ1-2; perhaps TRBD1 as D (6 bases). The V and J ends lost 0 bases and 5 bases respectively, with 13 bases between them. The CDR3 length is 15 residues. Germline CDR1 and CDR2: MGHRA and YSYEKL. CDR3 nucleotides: TGCGCCAGCAGCCAAGACAGGGGTGTAGGGTATGGCTACACCTTC. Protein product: CASSQDRGVGYGYTF.